Listed here are 18 T cell receptor beta chains from one sample, sequenced in a study of regulatory T cells in long-lasting Graves disease. Arm-PCR of CDR3 regions and iRepertoire HTBI primers were the basis on which TCR beta libraries were built. TCRdb processed the multiplex PCR reads anew with MiXCR; each CDR3 protein has one entry. The sample lists some 500,000 distinct CDR3 sequences, roughly 15% occurring once. The time point is: newly diagnosed GD, antithyroid drugs for less than 3 months. The TCR library was prepared using RNA isolated from PBMCs. This same sample was also taken into another study, of T cells in Graves' hyperthyroidism and ophthalmopathy.

This material consisted of peripheral blood mononuclear cells (PBMCs), taken at new diagnosis, from a patient treated with antithyroid drugs. These receptors originate from a middle-aged woman with Graves disease.

In this sample, this clonotype turned up a few times. The CDR3 bases are TGTGCCAGCAGTCCTCCCGGGGGGGGGCTTTACAATGAGCAGTTCTTC. It encodes CASSPPGGGLYNEQFF. The chain has TRBV5-4 and TRBJ2-1, with 8 positions matching TRBD2. Germline trimming cut 5 bases from V and 4 bases from J; bases unmatched to any gene: 11. CDR1 SGHNT and CDR2 YYREEE come from the germline V gene (reference sequence). The CDR3 is 16 residues long.

This clonotype occurred a few times. The gene calls are TRBV25-1 and TRBJ1-1, with D possibly being TRBD1 (5 bases). V shed 0 bases and J shed 3 bases, with 11 bases lying between them. Germline V lookup: CDR1 MGHDK, CDR2 SYGVNS. CDR3 length: 15 amino acids. The CDR3 nucleotides are TGTGCCAGCAGTGAATACGGGACGGCATACACTGAAGCTTTCTTT. Translation gives CASSEYGTAYTEAFF.

The table lists this clonotype with many counts. This rearrangement joins TRBV5-5 to TRBJ2-2, with 7 bases lining up with TRBD2. The ends lost 4 bases at V and 0 bases at J; junction bases unmatched: 3. Germline V lookup: CDR1 SGHKS, CDR2 YYEKEE (reference sequence). This CDR3 is 15 amino acids long. Written as DNA, the CDR3 is TGTGCCAGCAGCCCCCTAGCGGCGAACACCGGGGAGCTGTTTTTT. Translating gives CASSPLAANTGELFF.

The gene calls are TRBV20-1 and TRBJ1-1; D is possibly TRBD1 (5 bases). The germline V gene encodes CDR1 DFQATT and CDR2 SNEGSKA (reference sequence). V gave up 0 bases and J gave up 6 bases, with 17 bases separating them. The CDR3 has 15 residues. The DNA of the CDR3 is TGCAGTGCTAGAGATTTGGGGGGAGGGTACGCTGAAGCTTTCTTT. This codes for CSARDLGGGYAEAFF.

This clonotype has ten or more counts. The chain is built from TRBV12-3 or TRBV12-4 and TRBJ1-5; D is unresolved. This CDR3 spans 12 amino acids. Trimming removed 5 bases at V and 11 bases at J, with 13 bases between. CDR3 nucleotide sequence: TGTGCCAGCAGTCGCGAACCAAGCACCCAGCATTTT. Translating gives CASSREPSTQHF.

This clonotype has ten or more counts. The chain links TRBV7-9 to TRBJ2-3, with D perhaps TRBD2 (5 bases). Germline lookup yields CDR1 SEHNR and CDR2 FQNEAQ (reference sequence). V was clipped by 5 bases and J by 4 bases, with 10 bases between them. The length of the CDR3 is 13 residues. The CDR3 coding sequence is TGTGCCAGCAGCCTGAGGCGGGCAGATACGCAGTATTTT. It yields the protein CASSLRRADTQYF.

This clonotype was found a few times. The J gene is TRBJ2-5, the V gene TRBV7-9, with 7 bases identical to TRBD1. After removal of 3 bases from V and 2 bases from J, the junction contained 9 bases not matched to a gene. The CDR3 has 16 amino acids. Germline V CDR1 and CDR2: SEHNR, FQNEAQ (reference sequence). CDR3 residues: CASSFKTGQKQETQYF. CDR3 sequence (DNA): TGTGCCAGCAGCTTCAAGACAGGGCAAAAACAAGAGACCCAGTACTTC. Full variable domain (rest looked up from reference TRBV7-9 and TRBJ2-5): DTGVSQNPRHKITKRGQNVTFRCDPISEHNRLYWYRQTLGQGPEFLTYFQNEAQLEKSRLLSDRFSAERPKGSFSTLEIQRTEQGDSAMYLCASSFKTGQKQETQYFGPGTRLLVL.

The sample holds many counts of this clonotype. This chain connects TRBV30 to TRBJ1-2; no clear D gene. CDR3 length: 15 amino acids. Per the germline V gene, CDR1 is GTSNPN and CDR2 is SVGIG (reference sequence). V was clipped by 1 base and J by 7 bases, with 19 bases between them. The CDR3 loop reads CAWSELGLPGLGYTF. DNA for the CDR3: TGTGCCTGGAGTGAATTGGGTCTCCCTGGGCTTGGCTACACCTTC. Full variable domain (missing parts from reference TRBV30 and TRBJ1-2): SQTIHQWPATLVQPVGSPLSLECTVEGTSNPNLYWYRQAAGRGLQLLFYSVGIGQISSEVPQNLSASRPQDRQFILSSKKLLLSDSGFYLCAWSELGLPGLGYTFGSGTRLTVV.

This clonotype was counted between two and nine times. Possible read error: a much larger clone is one base away. The genes are TRBV10-3 and TRBJ1-1; possibly TRBD1 for D (6 bases). Trimming removed 6 bases from V and 1 base from J, with 15 bases in between. This CDR3 contains 15 residues. Germline V CDR1 and CDR2: ENHRY, SYGVKD. The CDR3 sequence: CAIRFGTRENTEAFF. CDR3 coding DNA: TGTGCCATCAGATTCGGGACAAGGGAGAACACTGAAGCTTTCTTT.

V is TRBV3-1 and J is TRBJ1-5, with TRBD1 as a possible D gene (6 bases). Trimming removed 0 bases at V and 7 bases at J, with 10 bases between. The germline V gene has CDR1 LGHDT and CDR2 YNNKEL (reference sequence). The CDR3 covers 14 residues. CDR3 nucleotides: TGTGCCAGCAGCCAAGATGGGGGGGCACAGCCCCAGCATTTT. This codes for CASSQDGGAQPQHF.

The rearrangement joins TRBV15 to TRBJ2-1; 8 nucleotides line up with TRBD1. The germline gives CDR1 LNHNV, CDR2 YYDKDF (reference sequence). CDR3 size: 15 residues. V shed 6 bases and J 6 bases; nucleotides not matched to a gene: 10. Written as DNA, the CDR3 is TGTGCCACCAGAATCGGACAGGGTGGGGGCAATGAGCAGTTCTTC. It translates to CATRIGQGGGNEQFF. Combining the CDR3 with reference TRBV15 and TRBJ2-1 gives the whole variable domain DAMVIQNPRYQVTQFGKPVTLSCSQTLNHNVMYWYQQKSSQAPKLLFHYYDKDFNNEADTPDNFQSRRPNTSFCFLDIRSPGLGDTAMYLCATRIGQGGGNEQFFGPGTRLTVL.

This clonotype has just a few counts. The chain joins TRBV2 to TRBJ2-1; a weak D match, TRBD2 (6 bases). V lost 6 bases and J lost 6, with 18 bases in between. The V gene's germline CDR1 is SNHLY and CDR2 FYNNEI. CDR3 length: 15 amino acids. The CDR3, as DNA: TGTGCCAGCAGCCAGGGACTCTTTCCTGGCAATGAGCAGTTCTTC. This encodes CASSQGLFPGNEQFF.

There are a few counts of this clonotype. The genes are TRBV25-1 and TRBJ2-5; 8 nucleotides line up with TRBD1. CDR3 length equals 15 residues. J lost 5 bases, V lost 3 bases, and 8 bases had no gene match. Per the germline V gene, CDR1 is MGHDK and CDR2 is SYGVNS. CDR3 region: CASSDLRQGSETQYF. The CDR3, as DNA: TGTGCCAGCAGTGACCTTAGACAGGGGTCGGAGACCCAGTACTTC.

The genes are TRBV20-1 and TRBJ1-4; D might be TRBD1 (6 bases). CDR1 DFQATT and CDR2 SNEGSKA come from the germline V gene (reference sequence). V dropped 6 bases and J dropped 3 bases, with 11 bases sitting between them. The CDR3 is made up of 13 amino acids. CDR3 loop: CSAAGHPNEKLFF. CDR3 DNA: TGCAGTGCCGCGGGACATCCTAATGAAAAACTGTTTTTT.

The chain links TRBV2 to TRBJ1-2, with 8 bases matching TRBD1. Germline CDR1 SNHLY, CDR2 FYNNEI. The CDR3 spans 15 residues. The junction had 8 bases not matched to a gene; V was cut back by 4 bases and J by 4 bases. CDR3 protein: CASSVETGEAYGYTF. The CDR3 nucleotides read TGTGCCAGCAGTGTCGAGACAGGGGAAGCCTATGGCTACACCTTC.

This clonotype has a handful of counts. The chain combines TRBV5-1 with TRBJ2-2, with D perhaps matching TRBD2 (6 bases). This CDR3 is built from 13 residues. Germline V lookup: CDR1 SGHRS, CDR2 YFSETQ. With 2 bases removed from V and 6 bases from J, the gap between germline ends came to 8 bases. CDR3: CASSFRGSGELFF. For the CDR3, the DNA is TGCGCCAGCAGCTTCCGGGGGTCCGGGGAGCTGTTTTTT.

This clonotype has more than one count but fewer than ten. The chain is built from TRBV9 and TRBJ1-2; D perhaps matches TRBD1 (5 bases). The germline V gene has CDR1 SGDLS and CDR2 YYNGEE. The CDR3 spans 13 residues. Deletions cut 3 bases from V and 9 bases from J, with 15 bases between. In nucleotides, the CDR3 is TGTGCCAGCAGCGATGGGACGGCTGCAAGCTACACCTTC. It translates to CASSDGTAASYTF.

This clonotype was seen at least ten times. The chain carries TRBV2 and TRBJ2-1; 11 bases agree with TRBD2. The CDR3 has 15 residues. Germline loops: CDR1 SNHLY, CDR2 FYNNEI. Losses at the gene ends were 4 bases for V and 6 bases for J; bases not matched to a gene: 5. The CDR3 loop is CASSGSGTSGNEQFF. CDR3 in DNA: TGTGCCAGCAGTGGGTCCGGGACTAGCGGCAATGAGCAGTTCTTC. The complete variable domain, with remaining parts taken from reference TRBV2 and TRBJ2-1, reads EPEVTQTPSHQVTQMGQEVILRCVPISNHLYFYWYRQILGQKVEFLVSFYNNEISEKSEIFDDQFSVERPDGSNFTLKIRSTKLEDSAMYFCASSGSGTSGNEQFFGPGTRLTVL.